This TCR beta chain was documented in a study of CD8 T cells in ankylosing spondylitis. Whole-study findings and limits: Matched ankylosing spondylitis synovial fluid reportedly contained a significantly enriched population of disease-linked clones. The study identified a TCR beta motif of roughly eight highly homologous variants that appeared characteristic of ankylosing spondylitis blood.

Trimming at V came to 5 bases and at J to 6 bases, leaving 12 bases not matched to a gene. This CDR3 has 16 residues. The germline V gene encodes CDR1 MNHNS and CDR2 SASEGT. In its sample, this clonotype was seen a few times. Its antigen remains unidentified. Scientists made TCR beta libraries using quantitative 5'-RACE with molecular barcodes. Using its own MiXCR run on the 5' RACE reads, TCRdb lists one record per CDR3 protein. The data show roughly 670,000 distinct CDR3 sequences, about 20% seen once. The chain recombines TRBV6-1 with TRBJ2-2; TRBD2 agrees at 7 bases. The origin of this receptor is a male donor with ankylosing spondylitis. Sequenced material: blood, either unsorted or a sorted T cell fraction (not recorded which). CDR3 sequence reads: CASSTRGRARPGELFF. The CDR3 coding sequence is TGTGCCAGCAGTACCCGGGGGAGGGCCAGACCCGGGGAGCTGTTTTTT.